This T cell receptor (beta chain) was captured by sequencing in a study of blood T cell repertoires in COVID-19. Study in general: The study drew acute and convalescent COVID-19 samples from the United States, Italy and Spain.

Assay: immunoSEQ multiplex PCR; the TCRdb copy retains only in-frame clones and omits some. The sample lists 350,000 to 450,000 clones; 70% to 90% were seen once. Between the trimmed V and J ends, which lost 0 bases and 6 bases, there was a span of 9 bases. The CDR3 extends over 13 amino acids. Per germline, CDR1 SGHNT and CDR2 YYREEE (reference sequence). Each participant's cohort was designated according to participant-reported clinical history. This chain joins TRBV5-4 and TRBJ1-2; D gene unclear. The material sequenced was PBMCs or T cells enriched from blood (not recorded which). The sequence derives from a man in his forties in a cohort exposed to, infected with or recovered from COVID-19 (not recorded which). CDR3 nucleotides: TGTGCCAGCAGCTTGGAGGCAGGCCATGGCTACACCTTC. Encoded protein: CASSLEAGHGYTF.